This T cell receptor (beta chain) is drawn from a study of control samples from healthy donors and cancer patients. Sequenced by immunoSEQ multiplex PCR; TCRdb stores in-frame clones only, minus some. The data contain under 95,000 clones, roughly 92% of them seen just once; the ten biggest clones take up over 0.75%. The germline V and J ends were trimmed by 5 bases and 6 bases, with 16 bases remaining between them. Germline assignment: CDR1 SGHVS and CDR2 FNYEAQ. CDR3 length: 15 residues. The chain links TRBV7-6 to TRBJ2-2, with TRBD1 as a possible D gene (5 bases). The sequence was obtained from a woman aged 25 to 39 in good health. Sequenced input: blood. This chain's CDR3 is CASSPGWRLSGELFF. As DNA, the CDR3 is TGTGCCAGCAGCCCAGGGTGGCGGCTATCCGGGGAGCTGTTTTTT. The variable domain in full, completed from reference TRBV7-6 and TRBJ2-2, reads GAGVSQSPRYKVTKRGQDVALRCDPISGHVSLYWYRQALGQGPEFLTYFNYEAQQDKSGLPNDRFSAERPEGSISTLTIQRTEQRDSAMYRCASSPGWRLSGELFFGEGSRLTVL.